The 21 T cell receptor beta chains presented below share a single source sample, sequenced in a study of shared clonotypes between healthy human individuals. Assay used: immunoSEQ multiplex PCR; TCRdb lists only in-frame clones, some missing. The sample holds about 1 million clones, about 77% seen once. Sample: memory CD4+ T cells sorted from blood. Stated subset: CD45RA-negative fraction. These receptor sequences come from a man younger than 35 in good health.

On this clone itself: A much bigger clone sits one base away, suggesting this may be a read error. Different DNA sequences within this sample yield the same CDR3. The chain couples TRBV11-2 to TRBJ1-2; D not resolved. Per the germline V gene, CDR1 is SGHAT and CDR2 is FQNNGV. V was cut by 0 bases and J by 4 bases, with 3 bases left in between. The CDR3 totals 12 residues. CDR3: CASSLEGYGYTF. CDR3 sequence (DNA): TGTGCCAGCAGCTTAGAGGGCTATGGCTACACCTTC. The full variable domain, rest sourced from reference TRBV11-2 and TRBJ1-2, is EAGVAQSPRYKIIEKRQSVAFWCNPISGHATLYWYQQILGQGPKLLIQFQNNGVVDDSQLPKDRFSAERLKGVDSTLKIQPAKLEDSAVYLCASSLEGYGYTFGSGTRLTVV.

The chain recombines TRBV4-3 with TRBJ2-3, with D possibly TRBD2 on 7 matching bases. V lost 0 bases, J lost 2 bases, and 12 bases lay in between. Germline loops: CDR1 LGHNA, CDR2 YSLEER. The CDR3 runs to 16 residues. The CDR3 coding sequence is TGCGCCAGCAGCCAAGACGGGGGGCGAGCCACAGATACGCAGTATTTT. Translation: CASSQDGGRATDTQYF.

V usage is TRBV5-1 and J usage is TRBJ2-5, with D possibly called TRBD1 or TRBD2 (5 bases each). The germline V and J ends were trimmed by 0 bases and 0 bases, with 9 bases remaining between them. Germline loops: CDR1 SGHRS, CDR2 YFSETQ. The CDR3 sequence is 15 residues long. CDR3 coding DNA: TGCGCCAGCAGCTTGGGGGACCAGTACCAAGAGACCCAGTACTTC. Amino acid sequence: CASSLGDQYQETQYF.

Written as DNA, the CDR3 is TGTGCCAGCACGGGCGTCGAGACCCAGTACTTC. It yields the protein CASTGVETQYF. The chain uses TRBV6-5 and TRBJ2-5; D unresolved. CDR1 MNHEY and CDR2 SVGAGI come from the germline V gene. Between the trimmed V and J ends, which lost 7 bases and 5 bases, there was a span of 8 bases. The CDR3 covers 11 residues.

The chain recombines TRBV30 with TRBJ2-7; D remains ambiguous. CDR1 and CDR2 from the germline V gene are GTSNPN and SVGIG (reference sequence). The CDR3 spans 11 residues. Deletions cut 8 bases from V and 2 bases from J, with 10 bases between. The CDR3 nucleotides read TGTGCCCTCAGCCACCCCTACGAGCAGTACTTC. Protein product: CALSHPYEQYF.

The genes are TRBV27 and TRBJ2-2; D is undetermined. CDR3 size: 16 residues. CDR1 and CDR2 from the germline V gene are MNHEY and SMNVEV (reference sequence). V was cut by 3 bases and J by 1 base, with 12 bases left in between. The CDR3 coding sequence is TGTGCCAGCAGTTTTATGGACCCGGGGAACACCGGGGAGCTGTTTTTT. Translating gives CASSFMDPGNTGELFF.

The V gene is TRBV7-9, the J gene TRBJ2-5; perhaps TRBD1 as D (5 bases). Germline CDR1 reads SEHNR; CDR2 reads FQNEAQ (reference sequence). V lost 0 bases and J lost 5, with 10 bases in between. This CDR3 spans 14 amino acids. In nucleotides, the CDR3 is TGTGCCAGCAGCTTAGCCCAGGGCCCGGAGACCCAGTACTTC. Amino acids: CASSLAQGPETQYF. Combining the CDR3 with reference TRBV7-9 and TRBJ2-5 gives the whole variable domain DTGVSQNPRHKITKRGQNVTFRCDPISEHNRLYWYRQTLGQGPEFLTYFQNEAQLEKSRLLSDRFSAERPKGSFSTLEIQRTEQGDSAMYLCASSLAQGPETQYFGPGTRLLVL.

This clone showed up just a few times. The chain combines TRBV5-1 with TRBJ2-3; 8 positions match TRBD2. There are 13 residues in the CDR3. The V gene's germline CDR1 is SGHRS and CDR2 YFSETQ. The V and J ends lost 5 bases and 5 bases, in that order; junction bases with no gene match: 4. The CDR3 protein is CASRSGGEDTQYF. CDR3 nucleotide sequence: TGCGCCAGCAGGTCCGGGGGGGAAGATACGCAGTATTTT.

The chain recombines TRBV11-2 with TRBJ2-3; no clear D gene. The V end was cut by 5 bases, the J end by 6 bases, with 15 bases between. Per the germline V gene, CDR1 is SGHAT and CDR2 is FQNNGV. The CDR3 loop spans 14 amino acids. The CDR3 reads CASSAAGPVDTQYF. The DNA of the CDR3 is TGTGCCAGCAGCGCCGCTGGTCCGGTGGATACGCAGTATTTT.

The chain links TRBV2 to TRBJ2-5, with a weak D call TRBD1 (5 bases). The CDR3 runs to 14 residues. The germline V gene has CDR1 SNHLY and CDR2 FYNNEI. V gave up 1 base and J gave up 2 bases, with 8 bases separating them. The DNA of the CDR3 is TGTGCCAGCAGTGAAGTAAGACAGCAAGAGACCCAGTACTTC. This codes for CASSEVRQQETQYF.

V gene TRBV4-3 combines with J gene TRBJ2-5; D not resolved. The CDR3 runs 16 residues. The germline gives CDR1 LGHNA, CDR2 YSLEER. The germline V and J ends were trimmed by 0 bases and 4 bases, with 15 bases remaining between them. CDR3 DNA: TGCGCCAGCAGCCAAGATCTCTACGGGCCCAGAGAGACCCAGTACTTC. As protein: CASSQDLYGPRETQYF.

Points on this clone: Within the sample, other DNA sequences also encode this same CDR3. The CDR3 is CASSLDPGSNQPQHF. DNA of the CDR3: TGCGCCAGCAGCTTGGATCCAGGGAGCAATCAGCCCCAGCATTTT. J is TRBJ1-5 and V is TRBV5-1; the D gene is possibly TRBD1 (5 bases). The germline V gene encodes CDR1 SGHRS and CDR2 YFSETQ. V was pared by 0 bases and J by 1 base, with 8 bases between. CDR3 length equals 15 residues.

The chain carries TRBV7-3 and TRBJ1-1; tentatively, D is TRBD1 (5 bases). The ends were cut back, 7 bases at V and 0 bases at J, with 9 bases in the middle. The CDR3 runs 13 residues. The germline V gene encodes CDR1 SGHTA and CDR2 FQGTGA. This CDR3 reads CASKRGVNTEAFF. The CDR3 DNA follows: TGTGCCAGCAAAAGAGGGGTGAACACTGAAGCTTTCTTT.

This chain uses TRBV2 with TRBJ1-5; D possibly corresponds to TRBD1 (6 bases). CDR3 size: 15 residues. The ends were cut back, 3 bases at V and 7 bases at J, with 16 bases in the middle. Germline V CDR1 and CDR2: SNHLY, FYNNEI. This CDR3 is CASSEQGLGGQPQHF. CDR3 DNA sequence: TGTGCCAGCAGTGAGCAGGGCCTCGGGGGCCAGCCCCAGCATTTT.

V usage is TRBV11-2 and J usage is TRBJ1-1; 8 nucleotides line up with TRBD1. The junction had 5 bases not matched to a gene; V was cut back by 1 base and J by 4 bases. Germline V gives CDR1 SGHAT, CDR2 FQNNGV. This CDR3 region has 15 residues. The CDR3 coding sequence is TGTGCCAGCAGCTTAGGTTCAGGGGGCTTCACTGAAGCTTTCTTT. Its translation: CASSLGSGGFTEAFF.

The chain employs TRBV9 and TRBJ2-3; TRBD2 agrees at 12 bases. With 3 bases clipped from V and 6 bases from J, the junction kept 5 bases outside the gene matches. This CDR3 has 15 residues. The germline V gene has CDR1 SGDLS and CDR2 YYNGEE. The DNA for the CDR3 is TGTGCCAGCAGCGCTAGACTAGCGGGGGTGGATACGCAGTATTTT. As protein: CASSARLAGVDTQYF.

Only one count was recorded for this clone. The rearrangement uses TRBV5-1 and TRBJ1-2, with D maybe TRBD1 (5 bases). This CDR3 contains 15 residues. V lost 2 bases to trimming and J lost 2 bases, with 13 bases between them. The germline CDR1 and CDR2 sequences are SGHRS and YFSETQ. DNA for the CDR3: TGCGCCAGCAGCTTCAGCCCGGGACGGAACTATGGCTACACCTTC. Protein product: CASSFSPGRNYGYTF.

This chain links TRBV11-2 with TRBJ1-2; TRBD1 matches 7 bases. The CDR3 runs to 13 residues. Unmatched junction bases numbered 3, after V lost 0 bases and J lost 8 bases. CDR1 and CDR2 from the germline V gene are SGHAT and FQNNGV. The CDR3 region has the DNA TGTGCCAGCAGCTTAGACAGGGGGGAAGGCTACACCTTC. Amino acids: CASSLDRGEGYTF.

CDR3 protein: CAWSKGRLNTEAFF. DNA for the CDR3: TGTGCCTGGAGTAAGGGACGCCTGAACACTGAAGCTTTCTTT. The rearrangement uses TRBV30 and TRBJ1-1; D is possibly TRBD1 (5 bases). CDR1 and CDR2 from the germline V gene are GTSNPN and SVGIG (reference sequence). V lost 2 bases and J 0 bases, leaving 10 bases between the germline ends. CDR3 length equals 14 residues.

V usage is TRBV6-6 and J usage is TRBJ1-5, with TRBD1 matching over 9 bases. The germline CDR1 and CDR2 sequences are MNHNY and SVGAGI (reference sequence). The CDR3 contains 14 residues. The junction had 5 bases not matched to a gene; V was cut back by 6 bases and J by 5 bases. CDR3 sequence: CASSSGQGYQPQHF. The DNA of the CDR3 is TGTGCCAGCAGCTCGGGACAGGGTTATCAGCCCCAGCATTTT.

The rearrangement joins TRBV2 to TRBJ2-3, with TRBD2 identical over 8 bases. Per the germline V gene, CDR1 is SNHLY and CDR2 is FYNNEI. V lost 5 bases, J lost 3 bases, and 7 bases stayed unmatched. CDR3 length equals 15 residues. The CDR3 is CASSPRASGTDTQYF. DNA for the CDR3: TGTGCCAGCAGTCCAAGGGCTAGCGGGACAGATACGCAGTATTTT.